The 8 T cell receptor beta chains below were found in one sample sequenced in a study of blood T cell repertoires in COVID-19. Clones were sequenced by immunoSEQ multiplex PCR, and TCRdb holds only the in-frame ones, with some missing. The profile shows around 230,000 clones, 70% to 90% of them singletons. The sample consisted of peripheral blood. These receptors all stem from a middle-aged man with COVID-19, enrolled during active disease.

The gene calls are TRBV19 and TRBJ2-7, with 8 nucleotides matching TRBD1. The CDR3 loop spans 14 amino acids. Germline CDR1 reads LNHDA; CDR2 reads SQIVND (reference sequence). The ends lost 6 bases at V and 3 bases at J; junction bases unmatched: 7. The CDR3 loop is CASSRDRWNYEQYF. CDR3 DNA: TGTGCCAGTAGCCGGGACAGGTGGAACTACGAGCAGTACTTC.

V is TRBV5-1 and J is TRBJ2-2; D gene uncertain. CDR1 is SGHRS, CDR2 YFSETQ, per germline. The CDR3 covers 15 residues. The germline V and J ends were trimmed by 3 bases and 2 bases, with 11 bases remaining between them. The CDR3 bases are TGCGCCAGCAGCTCAATGACACACAACACCGGGGAGCTGTTTTTT. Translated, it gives CASSSMTHNTGELFF.

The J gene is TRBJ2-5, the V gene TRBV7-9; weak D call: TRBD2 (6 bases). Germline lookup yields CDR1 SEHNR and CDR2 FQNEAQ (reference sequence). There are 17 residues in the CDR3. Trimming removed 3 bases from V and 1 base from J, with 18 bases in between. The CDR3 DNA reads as TGTGCCAGCAGCTTTGGGGGGAGATTTGGGAGCCAAGAGACCCAGTACTTC. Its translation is CASSFGGRFGSQETQYF.

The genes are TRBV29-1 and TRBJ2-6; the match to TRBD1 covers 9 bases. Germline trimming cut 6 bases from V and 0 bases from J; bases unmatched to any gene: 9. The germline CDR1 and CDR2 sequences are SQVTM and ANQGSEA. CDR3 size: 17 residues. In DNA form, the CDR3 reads TGCAGCGTGACCGGGACAGGGATAATCTCTGGGGCCAACGTCCTGACTTTC. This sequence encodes CSVTGTGIISGANVLTF.

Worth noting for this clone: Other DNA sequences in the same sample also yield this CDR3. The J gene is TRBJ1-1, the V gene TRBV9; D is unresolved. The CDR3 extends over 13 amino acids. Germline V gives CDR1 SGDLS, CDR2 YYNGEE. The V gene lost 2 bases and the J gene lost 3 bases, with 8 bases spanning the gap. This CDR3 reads CASSVEGYTEAFF. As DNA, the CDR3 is TGTGCCAGCAGCGTGGAGGGTTACACTGAAGCTTTCTTT. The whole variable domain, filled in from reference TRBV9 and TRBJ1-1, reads DSGVTQTPKHLITATGQRVTLRCSPRSGDLSVYWYQQSLDQGLQFLIQYYNGEERAKGNILERFSAQQFPDLHSELNLSSLELGDSALYFCASSVEGYTEAFFGQGTRLTVV.

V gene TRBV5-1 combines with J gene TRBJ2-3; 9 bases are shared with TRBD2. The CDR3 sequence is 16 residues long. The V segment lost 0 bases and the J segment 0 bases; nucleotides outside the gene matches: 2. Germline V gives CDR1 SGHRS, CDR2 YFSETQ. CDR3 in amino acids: CASSLGTSESTDTQYF. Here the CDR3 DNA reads TGCGCCAGCAGCTTGGGGACTAGCGAAAGCACAGATACGCAGTATTTT.

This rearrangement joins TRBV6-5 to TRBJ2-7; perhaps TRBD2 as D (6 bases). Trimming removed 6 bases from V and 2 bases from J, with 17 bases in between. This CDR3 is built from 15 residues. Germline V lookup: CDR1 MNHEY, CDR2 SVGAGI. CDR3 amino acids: CASRDLSGVAYEQYF. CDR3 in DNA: TGTGCCAGCAGGGATTTATCGGGGGTTGCCTACGAGCAGTACTTC.

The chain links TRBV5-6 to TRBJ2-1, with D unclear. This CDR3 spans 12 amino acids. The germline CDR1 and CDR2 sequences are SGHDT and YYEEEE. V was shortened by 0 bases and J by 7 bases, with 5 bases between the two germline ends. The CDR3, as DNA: TGTGCCAGCAGCTTGGAAGCAAATGAGCAGTTCTTC. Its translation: CASSLEANEQFF.